The present T cell receptor beta chain was sequenced within a study of shared clonotypes between healthy human individuals. Study background: Sampling drew on donors who were a couple of women and a few men aged 18 to 49.

Sequencing used immunoSEQ multiplex PCR; TCRdb keeps in-frame clones, though not all of them. This table holds some 500,000 clones, 70% to 80% found once. Study-wide points: Blood alone was sampled, and tissue repertoires likely differ.

Regarding this clone: As yet, its antigen is unknown.

This TCR was sampled from a woman in her thirties or forties in good health. Some clones in this sample may be carry-over from other donors' samples. Sequencing was done on a sample of PBMCs.

CDR3 bases: TGTGCCAGCAGCTTGGGGGATCAAGAGACCCAGTACTTC. It translates to CASSLGDQETQYF. The V and J genes are TRBV5-5 and TRBJ2-5, with D uncertain. V lost 0 bases and J 2 bases, leaving 5 bases between the germline ends. The germline V gene has CDR1 SGHKS and CDR2 YYEKEE (reference sequence). This CDR3 region has 13 residues.